This TCR beta chain derives from a study of identical twins (dated by TCRdb to the mid-2010s). Turning to the overall study: To test whether fetal clonotypes persist, this study deep-sequenced TCR alpha and beta repertoires from monozygotic twins, from unrelated adults of various ages, and from cord blood. To rule out contamination, replicate twin experiments were performed at different times with different library preparation protocols.

Library construction relied on 5' RACE. TCRdb lists the instrument as Illumina HiSeq 2000. A universal primer binding site was introduced by template switching, and a unique molecular identifier was present in the final cDNA, enabling accurate counting of TCR cDNA molecules. Specific primers in the conserved constant-segment region were used to synthesize first-strand cDNA for TCR alpha and beta chains. Each cDNA library was double barcoded, with a SMART-Mk sample barcode plus Illumina barcodes, to control for contamination. TruSeq adapter sequences and Illumina sample barcodes were added in two successive PCR steps. Sequencing of the TCR alpha and beta cDNA libraries was done on the Illumina HiSeq platform using custom primers. On the authors' methods: MiGEC was used to process raw reads and extract unique molecular identifiers, and MiXCR was used to find CDR3 positions. For each individual, recombination models were inferred using an EM algorithm with the repgenHMM and IGoR tools. Shared clonotype analysis was performed with the tcR package in R, normalizing sharing by the product of cloneset sizes. Out-of-frame nonproductive sequences were analyzed to study raw recombination free of thymic and clonal selection effects. The public sequencing data were trimmed at Q25 with fastp and processed into clonotypes with MiXCR by TCRdb, which kept only in-frame beta chains. When rows share a CDR3 protein, they turn into one entry using the most common DNA and genes. The V and J calls reflect TCRdb's pipeline rather than the authors' work. In this sample the table shows roughly 480,000 distinct CDR3 sequences, 24% of which occur a single time. In total, the top ten clones hold 2.9% of the sample.

The paper's findings and limits, for the study overall: Zero-insertion analyses could be partly confounded by invariant T cells such as MAIT and iNKT, although diverse VJ usage argued against such confounding for most clonotypes. Out-of-frame TCR alpha sharing in monozygotic twins was systematically underestimated by recombination models, whereas sharing between unrelated individuals was in agreement with the recombination models. Excess twin sharing in beta out-of-frame sequences was weaker because fewer shared sequences lowered the signal-to-noise ratio. Abundant cord blood beta clonotypes had fewer insertions, young adult naive repertoires showed a similar but weaker trend, and memory repertoires showed no such trend. Because the same donors could not be followed over many years, the conclusions depended on cross-sectional statistical analysis. Compared with coincidental sharing between unrelated individuals, out-of-frame TCR alpha sequences shared between twins had an excess of sequences with low generation probability.

Germline trimming amounts to 0 bases on V and 5 bases on J, with 0 as the count of junction bases outside the gene matches. According to the germline V gene, CDR1 reads MNHEY and CDR2 reads SVGAGI. The CDR3 has 14 amino acids, counting the end cysteine and phenylalanine. The CDR3 DNA has 42 bases and is translated from base 1. Every donor in the study was a healthy Caucasian. The twin cohort comprised three pairs of female monozygotic twins, all aged roughly 18 to 29 years. Positive isolation kits from Invitrogen were used to isolate CD4+ and CD8+ T cell populations. Details on this clonotype: Its antigen remains unidentified. Per-nucleotide qualities are absent, and no much larger clonotype sits a single base away.

These data also featured in a second study, about T cells expressing NK-cell markers. The second study's authors report: Three sorted T-cell subsets (CD3+CD56+NKG2C+, CD3+CD56+NKG2C- and CD3+CD56-NKG2C+) from under 10 donors had their TCR beta-chain repertoires profiled. Of the eight sequenced donors, seven were found to be HCMV-seropositive and one was found to be HCMV-seronegative. In several experiments an anti-gammadeltaTCR antibody was added to restrict sorting to alphabetaTCR-expressing T cells. In several donors, the dominant CD3+CD56+NKG2C+ clonotypes were among the top 10 CD8+ clonotypes and accounted for about 1.0-7.0% of CD8+ T cells. Those dominant clonotypes were again the most abundant among CD3+CD56-NKG2C+ cells in a handful of donors, at about 25-60.1%. Whether the expanded NKG2C-expressing T cell clones were specific for HCMV antigens remained unclear. The eight sequenced donors were randomly selected healthy volunteers, three men and five women. HCMV-specific IgG was detected in serum with a commercial ELISA kit to determine HCMV serostatus. MIGEC was used to demultiplex reads and group the reads by UMI, and MiTCR was used to assemble and quantify clonotypes. To exclude erroneous sequences, any TCR cDNA sequence not supported by at least two reads was discarded. The tcR package was used for downstream repertoire analysis, and clonotypes were matched across fractions by CDR3 nucleotide sequence plus V segment. VDJmatch was used to annotate antigen specificity against VDJdb, with one amino acid substitution in CDR3 permitted.

Material for sequencing was CD4+ T cells sorted from blood. The origin of this receptor is a woman aged 18-29 years in good health. This receptor chain uses TRBV6-5 and TRBJ2-1; 8 junctional bases match TRBD1. The CDR3 region: CASSYSTGDNEQFF. The DNA sequence is given as TGTGCCAGCAGTTACTCGACAGGGGACAATGAGCAGTTCTTC.